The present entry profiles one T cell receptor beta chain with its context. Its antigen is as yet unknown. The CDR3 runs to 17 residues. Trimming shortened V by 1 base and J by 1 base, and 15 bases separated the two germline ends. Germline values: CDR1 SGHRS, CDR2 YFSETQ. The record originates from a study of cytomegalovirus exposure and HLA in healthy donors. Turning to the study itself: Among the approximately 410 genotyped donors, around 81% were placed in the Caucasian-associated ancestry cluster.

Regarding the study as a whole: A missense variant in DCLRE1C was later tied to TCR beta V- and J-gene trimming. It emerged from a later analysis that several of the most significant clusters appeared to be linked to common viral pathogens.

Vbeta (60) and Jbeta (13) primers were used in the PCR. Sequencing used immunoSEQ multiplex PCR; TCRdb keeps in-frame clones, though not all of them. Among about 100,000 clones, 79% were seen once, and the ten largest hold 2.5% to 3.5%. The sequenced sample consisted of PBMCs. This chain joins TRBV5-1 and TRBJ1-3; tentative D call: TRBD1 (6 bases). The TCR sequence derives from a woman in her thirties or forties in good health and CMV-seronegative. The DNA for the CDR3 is TGCGCCAGCAGCTTGTCATCGGGGGGCTCTTCTGGAAACACCATATATTTT. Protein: CASSLSSGGSSGNTIYF.